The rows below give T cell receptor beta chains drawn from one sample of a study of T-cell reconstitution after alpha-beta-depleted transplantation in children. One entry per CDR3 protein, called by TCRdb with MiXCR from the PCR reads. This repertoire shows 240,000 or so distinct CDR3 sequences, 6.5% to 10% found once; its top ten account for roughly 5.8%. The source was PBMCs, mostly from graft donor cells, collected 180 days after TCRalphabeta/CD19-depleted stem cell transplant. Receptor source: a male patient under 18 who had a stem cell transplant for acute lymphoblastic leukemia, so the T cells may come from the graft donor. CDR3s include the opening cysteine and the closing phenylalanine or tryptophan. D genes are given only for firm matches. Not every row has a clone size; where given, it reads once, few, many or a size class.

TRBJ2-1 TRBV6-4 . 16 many CASSEQGAKPHNEQFF TGTGCCAGCAGTGAACAGGGAGCGAAACCCCACAATGAGCAGTTCTTC
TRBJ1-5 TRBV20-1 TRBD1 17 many CSAPDRLGGLRDQPQHF TGCAGTGCTCCGGACAGGCTAGGCGGTCTTCGAGATCAGCCCCAGCATTTT
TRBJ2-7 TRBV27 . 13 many CASSPTLSYEQYF TGTGCCAGCAGTCCGACTCTTTCCTACGAGCAGTACTTC
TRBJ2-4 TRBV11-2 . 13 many CASSFLAKNIQYF TGTGCCAGCAGCTTCCTAGCCAAAAACATTCAGTACTTC
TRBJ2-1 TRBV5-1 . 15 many CASSPTQSSYNEQFF TGCGCCAGCAGCCCGACACAGAGCTCCTACAATGAGCAGTTCTTC
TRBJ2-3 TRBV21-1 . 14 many CASPGVAGGDTQYF TGTGCCAGCCCCGGGGTAGCGGGGGGAGATACGCAGTATTTT
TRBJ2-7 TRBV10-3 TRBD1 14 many CAISPGQGVHEQYF TGTGCCATCAGCCCGGGACAGGGGGTCCACGAGCAGTACTTC
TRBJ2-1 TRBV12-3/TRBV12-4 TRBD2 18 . CAFSCRVITSGICNEQFF TGTGCCTTCAGTTGCCGGGTTATAACTAGCGGGATTTGCAATGAGCAGTTCTTC
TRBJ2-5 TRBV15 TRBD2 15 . CATRRIAGGQETQYF TGTGCCACCAGGAGAATAGCGGGAGGGCAAGAGACCCAGTACTTC
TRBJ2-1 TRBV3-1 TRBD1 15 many CASSQGTGGYNEQFF TGTGCCAGCAGCCAAGGGACAGGGGGTTACAATGAGCAGTTCTTC
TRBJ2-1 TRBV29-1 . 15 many CSVGGRLSSYNEQFF TGCAGCGTTGGAGGTAGGCTCAGCTCCTACAATGAGCAGTTCTTC
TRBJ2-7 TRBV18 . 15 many CASSPLGGGSYEQYF TGTGCCAGCTCACCCCTCGGCGGTGGCTCCTACGAGCAGTACTTC
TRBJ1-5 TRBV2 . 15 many CASSEDRGRNQPQHF TGTGCCAGCAGTGAAGACCGGGGTCGCAATCAGCCCCAGCATTTT
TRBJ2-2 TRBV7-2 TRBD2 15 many CASSLVWGGTGELFF TGTGCCAGCAGCTTAGTATGGGGAGGGACCGGGGAGCTGTTTTTT
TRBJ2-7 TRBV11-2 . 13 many CASSRGPSYEQYF TGTGCCAGCAGCCGGGGGCCTTCCTACGAGCAGTACTTC
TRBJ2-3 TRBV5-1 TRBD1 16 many CASSLGRQGGADTQYF TGCGCCAGCAGCTTGGGTCGACAGGGGGGTGCAGATACGCAGTATTTT
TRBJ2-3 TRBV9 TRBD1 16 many CASSVGTGDSTDTQYF TGTGCCAGCAGCGTGGGGACAGGCGATAGCACAGATACGCAGTATTTT
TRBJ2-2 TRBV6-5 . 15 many CASSYLTANTGELFF TGTGCCAGCAGTTACCTGACGGCGAACACCGGGGAGCTGTTTTTT
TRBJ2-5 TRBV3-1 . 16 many CASSARRQLTQETQYF TGTGCCAGCAGCGCAAGAAGACAGCTAACTCAAGAGACCCAGTACTTC
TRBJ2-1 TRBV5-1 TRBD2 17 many CASSSPTSGSSYNEQFF TGCGCCAGCAGCTCCCCAACTAGCGGGAGCTCCTACAATGAGCAGTTCTTC
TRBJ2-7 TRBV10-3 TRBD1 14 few CAISRQGGDYEQYF TGTGCCATCAGTCGACAGGGTGGGGATTACGAGCAGTACTTC
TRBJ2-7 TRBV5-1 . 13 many CASSLDNPYEQYF TGCGCCAGCAGCTTGGACAACCCCTACGAGCAGTACTTC
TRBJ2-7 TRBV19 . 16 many CASSIRIQLSSYEQYF TGTGCCAGTAGTATACGAATACAGCTGAGCTCCTACGAGCAGTACTTC
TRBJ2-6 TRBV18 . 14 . CASSQDSGANVLTF TGTGCCAGCTCACAAGACTCTGGGGCCAACGTCCTGACTTTC
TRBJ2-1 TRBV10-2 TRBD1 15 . CASSPGTGVYNEQFF TGCGCCAGCAGCCCCGGGACAGGGGTATACAATGAGCAGTTCTTC
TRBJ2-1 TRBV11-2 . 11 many CASSFGGEQFF TGCGCCAGCAGCTTCGGCGGTGAGCAGTTCTTC
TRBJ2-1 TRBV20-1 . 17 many CSARDRGSAAYYNEQFF TGCAGTGCTAGAGATCGGGGATCAGCGGCGTACTACAATGAGCAGTTCTTC
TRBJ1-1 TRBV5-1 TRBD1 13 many CASSLEDRVEAFF TGCGCCAGCAGCTTGGAAGACAGGGTTGAAGCTTTCTTT
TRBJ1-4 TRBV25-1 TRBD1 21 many CASSEFARGPGQPATNEKLFF TGTGCCAGCAGTGAATTCGCCAGGGGGCCCGGCCAGCCTGCAACTAATGAAAAACTGTTTTTT
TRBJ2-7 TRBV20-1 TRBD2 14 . CSAPRGSGGYEQYF TGCAGTGCTCCCCGGGGTAGCGGGGGGTACGAGCAGTACTTC
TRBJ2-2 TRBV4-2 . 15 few CASSPGDLGSGELFF TGTGCCAGCAGCCCCGGGGACCTGGGGTCCGGGGAGCTGTTTTTT
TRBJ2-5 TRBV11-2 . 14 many CASSQDRGRETQYF TGTGCCAGCAGCCAAGATCGAGGAAGGGAGACCCAGTACTTC
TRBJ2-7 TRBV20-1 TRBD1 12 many CSGGGQGYEQYF TGCAGTGGAGGTGGACAGGGCTACGAGCAGTACTTC
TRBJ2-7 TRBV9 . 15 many CASSTRDGSSYEQYF TGTGCCAGCAGCACCCGGGACGGATCCTCCTACGAGCAGTACTTC
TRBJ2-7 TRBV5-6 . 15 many CASSLGPGPLREQYF TGTGCCAGCAGCTTAGGACCGGGCCCACTGCGCGAGCAGTACTTC
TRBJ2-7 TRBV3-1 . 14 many CASSRAMRAYEQYF TGTGCCAGCAGCCGAGCAATGAGGGCCTACGAGCAGTACTTC
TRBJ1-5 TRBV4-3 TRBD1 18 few CASSQADRGLYSNQPQHF TGCGCCAGCAGCCAAGCCGACAGGGGGCTTTATAGCAATCAGCCCCAGCATTTT
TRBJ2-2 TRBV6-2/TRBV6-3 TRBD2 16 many CASSYHFGGETGELFF TGTGCCAGCAGTTACCATTTCGGGGGGGAAACCGGGGAGCTGTTTTTT
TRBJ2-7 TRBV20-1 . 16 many CSARDLGPRGNYEQYF TGCAGTGCTAGAGATCTGGGACCACGAGGGAACTACGAGCAGTACTTC
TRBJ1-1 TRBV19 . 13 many CASSIDRGATAFF TGTGCCAGTAGTATAGATCGGGGGGCAACGGCTTTCTTT
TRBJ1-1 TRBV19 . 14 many CASSIGVGNTEAFF TGTGCCAGTAGTATAGGGGTTGGGAACACTGAAGCTTTCTTT
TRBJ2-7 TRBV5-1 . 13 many CASSFGNTYEQYF TGCGCCAGCAGCTTCGGGAACACCTACGAGCAGTACTTC
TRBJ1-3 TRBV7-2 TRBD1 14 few CASSFVDRANTIYF TGTGCCAGCAGCTTCGTCGACAGGGCAAACACCATATATTTT
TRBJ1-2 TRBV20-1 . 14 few CSANQGSLLSGYTF TGCAGTGCTAACCAGGGGTCCCTATTGAGTGGCTACACCTTC